This T cell receptor (beta chain) was identified in a study of T-cell memory formation after mild COVID-19 (dated by TCRdb to 2020 to 2023). Context from the whole study: Most TCR sequence clusters were specific to one of the two donors. Longitudinal TCRalpha and TCRbeta repertoire sequencing tracked T-cell clones expanding and contracting after mild COVID-19 in a couple of donors. Two young, previously healthy adult volunteers, one female and one male, were included in the cohort.

PBMCs were isolated by Ficoll-Paque density gradient centrifugation. General conclusions and limits of the study: The study covered only a couple of mild cases, and larger cohorts including severe cases with pre-infection samples were considered necessary. SARS-CoV-2 specificity was not confirmed for the second-wave clones peaking on day 37. The detection of some responding clones in pre-infection memory suggests that pre-existing cross-reactive memory T cells joined the SARS-CoV-2 response. From day 15 to 85, contracting clones showed balanced CD4/CD8 phenotypes, whereas a second wave of clones that expanded from day 15 to 37 leaned towards CD4+. Contracting CD4+ clones turned up mainly in the CM and EM memory subsets, whereas EMRA was where CD8+ clones were enriched.

From the cysteine up to the phenylalanine, the CDR3 has a length of 13 residues. Only the CDR3 DNA stays, 39 bases, in frame from base 1. Trimming removed 4 bases from V and 9 bases from J, leaving 16 bases between the germline ends. Reading the germline V gene gives CDR1 SGHDT and CDR2 YYEEEE. Instrument used: Illumina NovaSeq 6000. TCRalpha and TCRbeta cDNA libraries were constructed by 5'RACE with constant-segment primers, with sample barcodes and unique molecular identifiers being introduced. Trizol reagent was used to extract RNA from every sample. Library amplification was performed in two PCR steps, and a second sample barcode and Illumina TruSeq adapters were introduced in the second step. Sequencing of libraries was performed on an Illumina NovaSeq with 2 x 150 bp paired-end reads. Per the source publication's procedure: Demultiplexing of reads and collapsing into UMI-guided consensus sequences were performed with migec v1.2.7. With mixcr v2.1.11, UMI consensuses were aligned to TRA and TRB V and J templates and assembled into clonotypes. A clonotype was counted as expanded or contracted only if both edgeR and NoisET called the change significant, with noise models trained on biological replicates. For edgeR calls, the thresholds were a false discovery rate-adjusted p below 0.01 and a log2 fold-change of 1. As an exploratory analysis of dynamics, max-normalized trajectories of the 1000 most abundant clonotypes were examined by PCA with hierarchical clustering. Separately sequenced CD4+ and CD8+ repertoires were used to assign the CD4 or CD8 phenotype of responding clones. The public reads were run again by TCRdb, first through fastp at Q25 and then through MiXCR, and only productive beta chains were kept. Rows merge per CDR3 protein into single entries with the most common DNA and genes. The authors' filters were not applied to this entry. The sample table contains around 370,000 distinct CDR3 sequences; only one count was recorded for 20% to 25% of them. The ten largest clonotypes hold 12% of the sample.

This clonotype was detected only a few times. What this receptor recognizes is not known. One base away there is no much larger clone; base qualities are not given. The origin of this receptor is an adult woman who had mild COVID-19 (a few samples of this study predate the infection). The sample titles of this study are shuffled in the database, so cell type and time point are left out; the donor was told from shared clones. This chain joins TRBV5-6 to TRBJ2-5; a weak D assignment points to TRBD1 (6 bases agree). What was sequenced was PBMCs or a T cell subset sorted from them (not recorded which). This receptor has the CDR3 CASSKGQLLAQYF. The nucleotide sequence is given as TGTGCCAGCAGCAAAGGACAGTTGTTGGCCCAGTACTTC.